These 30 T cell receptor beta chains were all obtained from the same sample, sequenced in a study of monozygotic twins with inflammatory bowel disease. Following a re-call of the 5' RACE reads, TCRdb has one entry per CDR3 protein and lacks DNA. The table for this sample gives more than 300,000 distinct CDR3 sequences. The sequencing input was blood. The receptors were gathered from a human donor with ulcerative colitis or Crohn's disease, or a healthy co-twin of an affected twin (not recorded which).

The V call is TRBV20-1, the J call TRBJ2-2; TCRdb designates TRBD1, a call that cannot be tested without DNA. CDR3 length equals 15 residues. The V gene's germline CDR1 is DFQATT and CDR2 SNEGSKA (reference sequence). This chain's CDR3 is CSAREAGRNTGELFF.

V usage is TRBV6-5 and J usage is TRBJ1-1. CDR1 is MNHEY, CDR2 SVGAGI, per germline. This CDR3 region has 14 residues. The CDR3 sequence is CASSYEAMNTEAFF.

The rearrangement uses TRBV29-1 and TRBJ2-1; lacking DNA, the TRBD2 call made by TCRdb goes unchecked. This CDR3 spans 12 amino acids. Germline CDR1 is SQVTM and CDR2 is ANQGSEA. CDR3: CSRRGRYNEQFF.

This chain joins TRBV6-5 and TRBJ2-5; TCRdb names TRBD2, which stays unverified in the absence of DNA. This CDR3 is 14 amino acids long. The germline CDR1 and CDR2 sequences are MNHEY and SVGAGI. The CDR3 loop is CASRLTGLVGTQYF.

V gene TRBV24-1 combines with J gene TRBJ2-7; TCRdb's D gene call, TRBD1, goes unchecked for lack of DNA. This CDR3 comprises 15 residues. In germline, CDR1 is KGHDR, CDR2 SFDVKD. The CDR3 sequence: CATSDPGTGGNEQYF.

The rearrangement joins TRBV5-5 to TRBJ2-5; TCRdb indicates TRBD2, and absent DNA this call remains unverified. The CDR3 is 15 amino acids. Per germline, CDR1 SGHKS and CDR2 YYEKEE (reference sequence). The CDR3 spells CASSFLAGGQETQYF. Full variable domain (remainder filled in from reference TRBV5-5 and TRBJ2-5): DAGVTQSPTHLIKTRGQQVTLRCSPISGHKSVSWYQQVLGQGPQFIFQYYEKEERGRGNFPDRFSARQFPNYSSELNVNALLLGDSALYLCASSFLAGGQETQYFGPGTRLLVL.

CDR3: CSASNSGVRNEQYF. This chain uses TRBV20-1 with TRBJ2-7; TCRdb gives TRBD1 as the D gene, but with no DNA this cannot be confirmed. This CDR3 comprises 14 residues. Germline V gives CDR1 DFQATT, CDR2 SNEGSKA (reference sequence).

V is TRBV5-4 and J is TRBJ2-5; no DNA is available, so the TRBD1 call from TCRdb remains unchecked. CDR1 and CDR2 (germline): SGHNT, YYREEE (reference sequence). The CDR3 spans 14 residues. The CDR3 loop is CASSLVGAQETQYF.

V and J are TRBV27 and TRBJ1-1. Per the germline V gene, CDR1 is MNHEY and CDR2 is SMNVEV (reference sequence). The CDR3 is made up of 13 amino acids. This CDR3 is CASTYNQNTEAFF.

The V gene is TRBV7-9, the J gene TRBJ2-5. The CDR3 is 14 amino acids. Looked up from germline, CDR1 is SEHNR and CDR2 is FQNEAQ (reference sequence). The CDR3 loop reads CASSLDSPSETQYF.

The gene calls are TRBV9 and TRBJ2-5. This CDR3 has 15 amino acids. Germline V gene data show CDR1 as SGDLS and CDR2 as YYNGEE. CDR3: CASSSGPDSQETQYF. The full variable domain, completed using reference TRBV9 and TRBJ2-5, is DSGVTQTPKHLITATGQRVTLRCSPRSGDLSVYWYQQSLDQGLQFLIQYYNGEERAKGNILERFSAQQFPDLHSELNLSSLELGDSALYFCASSSGPDSQETQYFGPGTRLLVL.

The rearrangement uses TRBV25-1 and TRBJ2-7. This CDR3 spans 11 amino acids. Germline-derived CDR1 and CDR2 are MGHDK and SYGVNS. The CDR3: CASSEWDEQYF.

This chain's CDR3 is CASSQEPLAGEIPYEQYF. The chain links TRBV4-1 to TRBJ2-7; the D call from TCRdb, TRBD2, cannot be confirmed without DNA. This CDR3 region has 18 residues. Germline assignment: CDR1 MGHRA and CDR2 YSYEKL.

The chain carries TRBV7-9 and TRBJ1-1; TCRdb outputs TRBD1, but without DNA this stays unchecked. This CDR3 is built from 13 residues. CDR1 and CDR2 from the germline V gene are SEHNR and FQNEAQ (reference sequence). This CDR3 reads CASNQDRGRPAFF.

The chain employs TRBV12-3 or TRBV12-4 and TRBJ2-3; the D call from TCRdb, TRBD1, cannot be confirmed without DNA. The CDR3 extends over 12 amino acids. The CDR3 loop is CASSPSPNTQYF.

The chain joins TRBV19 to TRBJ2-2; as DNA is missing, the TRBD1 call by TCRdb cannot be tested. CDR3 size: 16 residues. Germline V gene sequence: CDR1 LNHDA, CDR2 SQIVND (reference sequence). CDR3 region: CASSTHRGANTGELFF. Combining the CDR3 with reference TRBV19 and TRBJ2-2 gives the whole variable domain DGGITQSPKYLFRKEGQNVTLSCEQNLNHDAMYWYRQDPGQGLRLIYYSQIVNDFQKGDIAEGYSVSREKKESFPLTVTSAQKNPTAFYLCASSTHRGANTGELFFGEGSRLTVL.

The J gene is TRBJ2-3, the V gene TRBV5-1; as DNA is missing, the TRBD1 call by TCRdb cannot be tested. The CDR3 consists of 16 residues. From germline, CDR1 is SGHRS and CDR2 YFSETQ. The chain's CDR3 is CASSGPLGTATDTQYF.

This chain's CDR3 is CASLRQGWGGELFF. The rearrangement joins TRBV2 to TRBJ2-2; TCRdb's D gene call, TRBD1, goes unchecked for lack of DNA. The CDR3 sequence is 14 residues long. The germline V gene encodes CDR1 SNHLY and CDR2 FYNNEI.

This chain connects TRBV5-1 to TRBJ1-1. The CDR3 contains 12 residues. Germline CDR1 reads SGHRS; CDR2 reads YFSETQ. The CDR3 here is CASSLTRTEAFF.

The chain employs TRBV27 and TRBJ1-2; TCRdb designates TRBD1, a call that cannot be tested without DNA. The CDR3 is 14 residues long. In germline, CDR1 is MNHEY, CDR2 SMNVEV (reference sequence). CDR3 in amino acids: CASLRTGGDYGYTF.

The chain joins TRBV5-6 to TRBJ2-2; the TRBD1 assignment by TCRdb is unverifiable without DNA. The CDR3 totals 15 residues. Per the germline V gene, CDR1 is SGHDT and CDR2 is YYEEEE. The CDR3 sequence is CASSLGDEDTGELFF.

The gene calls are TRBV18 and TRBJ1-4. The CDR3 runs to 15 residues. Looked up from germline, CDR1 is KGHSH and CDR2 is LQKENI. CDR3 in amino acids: CASSPPGRSNEKLFF.

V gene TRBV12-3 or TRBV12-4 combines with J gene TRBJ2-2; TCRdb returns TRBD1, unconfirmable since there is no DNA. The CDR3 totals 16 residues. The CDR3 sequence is CASTDPGESNTGELFF.

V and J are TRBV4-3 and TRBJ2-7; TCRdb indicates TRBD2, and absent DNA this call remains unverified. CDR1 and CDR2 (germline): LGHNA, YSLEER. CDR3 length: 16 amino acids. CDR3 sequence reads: CASSRSPAGSAYEQYF.

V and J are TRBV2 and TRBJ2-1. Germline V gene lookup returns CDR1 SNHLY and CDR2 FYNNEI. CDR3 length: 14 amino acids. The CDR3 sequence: CASEVQIHYNEQFF.

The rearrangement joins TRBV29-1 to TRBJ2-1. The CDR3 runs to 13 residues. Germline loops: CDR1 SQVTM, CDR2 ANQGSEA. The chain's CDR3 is CSTSESAYNEQFF.

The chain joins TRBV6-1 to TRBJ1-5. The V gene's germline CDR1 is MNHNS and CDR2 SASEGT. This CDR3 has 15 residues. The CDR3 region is CASSDGVLSNQPQHF.

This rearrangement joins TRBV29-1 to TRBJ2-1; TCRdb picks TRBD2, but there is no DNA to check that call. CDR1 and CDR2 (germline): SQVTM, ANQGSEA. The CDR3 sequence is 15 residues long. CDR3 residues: CSVELLAVIYNEQFF.

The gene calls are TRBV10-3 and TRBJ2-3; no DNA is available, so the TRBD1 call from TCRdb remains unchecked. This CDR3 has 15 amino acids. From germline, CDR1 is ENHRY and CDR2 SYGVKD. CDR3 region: CAISDRTASTDTQYF.

CDR3 sequence: CATSDTERLDYGYTF. This chain links TRBV24-1 with TRBJ1-2. The CDR3 has 15 amino acids. Germline-derived CDR1 and CDR2 are KGHDR and SFDVKD.